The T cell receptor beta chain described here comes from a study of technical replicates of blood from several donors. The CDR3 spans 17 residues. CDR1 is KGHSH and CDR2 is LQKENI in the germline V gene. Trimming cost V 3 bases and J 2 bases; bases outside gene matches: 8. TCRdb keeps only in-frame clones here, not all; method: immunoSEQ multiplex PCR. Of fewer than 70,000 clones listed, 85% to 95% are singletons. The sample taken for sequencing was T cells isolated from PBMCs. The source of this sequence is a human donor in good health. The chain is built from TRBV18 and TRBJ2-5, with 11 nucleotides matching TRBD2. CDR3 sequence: CASSPPTSGARQETQYF. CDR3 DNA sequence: TGTGCCAGCTCACCTCCGACTAGCGGGGCCCGTCAAGAGACCCAGTACTTC.